These 18 T cell receptor beta chains came from one sample sequenced in a study of cytomegalovirus exposure and HLA in healthy donors. 60 Vbeta and 13 Jbeta primers were used in PCR. This table comes from immunoSEQ multiplex PCR, and its TCRdb copy is limited to in-frame clones, with some not included. The data hold more than 110,000 clones, with roughly three quarters observed a single time. The sequenced sample consisted of PBMCs. All receptors derive from a man younger than 35 in good health and CMV-seronegative.

This clone was counted between two and nine times. The V gene is TRBV4-1, the J gene TRBJ2-5; TRBD1 matches 7 bases. The DNA end is a closer match to TRBJ2-7, so the J assignment may be wrong. The CDR3 loop spans 13 amino acids. The germline gives CDR1 MGHRA, CDR2 YSYEKL. The CDR3 protein is CASSPTGAYEQYF. The CDR3, as DNA: TGCGCCAGCAGCCCTACAGGGGCCTACGAGCAGTACTTC.

The gene calls are TRBV6-6 and TRBJ1-1, with 9 bases fitting TRBD1. The V and J ends lost 5 bases and 2 bases, in that order; junction bases with no gene match: 3. The CDR3 consists of 14 residues. The germline gives CDR1 MNHNY, CDR2 SVGAGI (reference sequence). This chain's CDR3 is CASSRDRDNTEAFF. CDR3 nucleotides: TGTGCCAGCAGTCGGGACAGGGATAACACTGAAGCTTTCTTT.

J is TRBJ2-5 and V is TRBV7-9; D is unclear. V was shortened by 1 base and J by 1 base, with 10 bases between the two germline ends. CDR3 length: 15 amino acids. Germline CDR1 and CDR2: SEHNR and FQNEAQ (reference sequence). The CDR3 nucleotides read TGTGCCAGCAGCTTAGGACAAGAGTTCCAAGAGACCCAGTACTTC. Its translation: CASSLGQEFQETQYF.

The chain is built from TRBV27 and TRBJ2-7, with a weak D call TRBD2 (8 bases). Deletions cut 5 bases from V and 4 bases from J, with 18 bases between. This CDR3 has 15 amino acids. CDR1 MNHEY and CDR2 SMNVEV come from the germline V gene (reference sequence). The CDR3 DNA reads as TGTGCCAGCAGTCTCCGACAGGGCGGGGGGTACGAGCAGTACTTC. Translated: CASSLRQGGGYEQYF.

The CDR3 DNA reads as TGTGCCAGCAGTTCAACTAGCGGTCCCACAGATACGCAGTATTTT. This gives the protein CASSSTSGPTDTQYF. The chain links TRBV28 to TRBJ2-3, with 8 bases fitting TRBD2. The CDR3 extends over 15 amino acids. With V trimmed by 4 bases and J by 2 bases, 5 bases remained unmatched. Germline CDR1 is MDHEN and CDR2 is SYDVKM.

This clone was observed a few times. The DNA is left out, because the CDR3 cannot be placed on it with certainty; the CDR3 is given as TCRdb lists it. The chain uses TRBV29-1 and TRBJ2-7; TRBD1 is taken as the D call from the table, unchecked against the DNA. Germline CDR1 SQVTM, CDR2 ANQGSEA. Counting both end residues, the CDR3 totals 11 amino acids. CDR3 loop: CSVGTGTGRYF.

The DNA of the CDR3 is TGTGCCAGCAGCCTACACTATGGCTACACCTTC. Amino acid sequence: CASSLHYGYTF. The rearrangement joins TRBV5-4 to TRBJ1-2; D is unresolved. The CDR3 loop spans 11 amino acids. CDR1 is SGHNT and CDR2 is YYREEE in the germline V gene (reference sequence). V gave up 4 bases and J gave up 3 bases, with 4 bases separating them. The complete variable domain, with remaining parts taken from reference TRBV5-4 and TRBJ1-2, reads ETGVTQSPTHLIKTRGQQVTLRCSSQSGHNTVSWYQQALGQGPQFIFQYYREEENGRGNFPPRFSGLQFPNYSSELNVNALELDDSALYLCASSLHYGYTFGSGTRLTVV.

This clone was detected only a few times. The rearrangement uses TRBV10-3 and TRBJ1-2, with D unclear. This CDR3 has 13 residues. Germline-derived CDR1 and CDR2 are ENHRY and SYGVKD. The germline V and J ends were trimmed by 2 bases and 8 bases, with 12 bases remaining between them. The CDR3 is CAISEQEGRGYTF. The CDR3 nucleotides read TGTGCCATCAGTGAGCAGGAGGGCCGAGGCTACACCTTC.

V and J are TRBV2 and TRBJ1-5, with D tentatively TRBD1 (6 bases). Per germline, CDR1 SNHLY and CDR2 FYNNEI. V gave up 6 bases and J gave up 3 bases, with 12 bases separating them. The CDR3 spans 14 residues. For the CDR3, the DNA is TGTGCCAGCAGAAGGGACACCCTCAATCAGCCCCAGCATTTT. Its translation is CASRRDTLNQPQHF.

This clone was picked up one time. The genes are TRBV6-1 and TRBJ2-6, with D possibly being TRBD2 (6 bases). Deletions cut 6 bases from V and 0 bases from J, with 9 bases between. The germline V gene has CDR1 MNHNS and CDR2 SASEGT. The CDR3 consists of 15 residues. CDR3 DNA: TGTGCCAGCAGCCCGGGGGACTCTGGGGCCAACGTCCTGACTTTC. As protein: CASSPGDSGANVLTF.

The chain has TRBV6-5 and TRBJ1-2; no reliable D call. V lost 2 bases, J lost 2 bases, and 6 bases lay in between. The germline V gene has CDR1 MNHEY and CDR2 SVGAGI. The CDR3 is 13 residues long. In DNA, the CDR3 is TGTGCCAGCAGTTACGCCGGGAACTATGGCTACACCTTC. This translates into CASSYAGNYGYTF.

The J gene is TRBJ2-7, the V gene TRBV6-5, with D maybe TRBD1 (5 bases). Germline V gene sequence: CDR1 MNHEY, CDR2 SVGAGI. There are 14 residues in the CDR3. V was shortened by 2 bases and J by 3 bases, with 11 bases between the two germline ends. The CDR3 protein is CASSYSRRDYEQYF. In DNA, the CDR3 is TGTGCCAGCAGTTACAGTCGCAGGGACTACGAGCAGTACTTC.

The chain combines TRBV28 with TRBJ2-7, with 14 bases aligning to TRBD2. The CDR3 is 18 residues long. V lost 4 bases, J lost 0 bases, and 8 bases stayed unmatched. Germline CDR1 and CDR2: MDHEN and SYDVKM. Here the CDR3 DNA reads TGTGCCAGCAGTTCCGGGACTAGCGGGGGCCTAAGCTCCTACGAGCAGTACTTC. Encoded protein: CASSSGTSGGLSSYEQYF.

This chain connects TRBV11-3 to TRBJ1-1; D is undetermined. The CDR3 length is 13 residues. Per germline, CDR1 SGHNT and CDR2 YENEEA. V was shortened by 3 bases and J by 1 base, with 6 bases between the two germline ends. CDR3 in amino acids: CASSFTENTEAFF. The CDR3 DNA reads TGTGCCAGCAGCTTTACAGAGAACACTGAAGCTTTCTTT.

The CDR3, as DNA: TGTGCCAGCAGTTTCGACAGCTCTCACGAGCAGTACTTC. This sequence encodes CASSFDSSHEQYF. V gene TRBV27 combines with J gene TRBJ2-5, with D perhaps TRBD1 (5 bases). TRBJ2-7 explains the end of the DNA better; the J call may be wrong. CDR3 size: 13 residues. CDR1 is MNHEY, CDR2 SMNVEV, per germline (reference sequence).

In nucleotides, the CDR3 is TGTGCCACCAGCAGGCCGGGGTGGGCGGACGGAAACACCATATATTTT. Translating it yields CATSRPGWADGNTIYF. The chain combines TRBV15 with TRBJ1-3; D gene uncertain. CDR1 and CDR2 (germline): LNHNV, YYDKDF (reference sequence). The CDR3 is 16 residues long. V lost 3 bases and J lost 4, with 16 bases in between. Combining the CDR3 with reference TRBV15 and TRBJ1-3 gives the whole variable domain DAMVIQNPRYQVTQFGKPVTLSCSQTLNHNVMYWYQQKSSQAPKLLFHYYDKDFNNEADTPDNFQSRRPNTSFCFLDIRSPGLGDTAMYLCATSRPGWADGNTIYFGEGSWLTVV.

CDR3 sequence reads: CASSFGQQRPYEQYV. The CDR3, as DNA: TGTGCCAGCAGTTTTGGGCAGCAACGACCCTACGAGCAGTACGTC. The chain carries TRBV27 and TRBJ2-7; D unclear. V gave up 3 bases and J gave up 2 bases, with 14 bases separating them. CDR3 length equals 15 residues. Germline values: CDR1 MNHEY, CDR2 SMNVEV (reference sequence).

The rearrangement joins TRBV14 to TRBJ1-6, with a weak D call TRBD1 (6 bases). Looked up from germline, CDR1 is SGHDN and CDR2 is FVKESK. Trimming shortened V by 4 bases and J by 7 bases, and 20 bases separated the two germline ends. CDR3 length equals 17 residues. CDR3 loop: CASSLTGGRIGNSPLHF. The CDR3 bases are TGTGCCAGCAGCCTGACGGGGGGGCGGATCGGGAATTCACCCCTCCACTTT.